At least ten counts were recorded for the clone carrying this TCR beta chain. Breast cancer patients provided tissue from their axillary draining lymph nodes. This entry comes from a study of breast tumors, draining lymph nodes, adjacent tissues. In TCRdb, the multiplex PCR reads were re-called with MiXCR into one record per CDR3 protein. The repertoire holds about 180,000 distinct CDR3 sequences, with about 30% as singletons. Trimming took off 4 bases at V and 5 bases at J, with 19 bases between the two ends. Germline assignment: CDR1 LGHNA and CDR2 YNFKEQ. The CDR3 runs 16 residues. Sequencing input: axillary lymph node tissue. The clonotype was recovered from a female donor with breast cancer. Some clones in this sample may be carry-over from other donors' samples. This chain uses TRBV4-2 with TRBJ2-3, with D perhaps matching TRBD2 (7 bases). In DNA, the CDR3 is TGTGCCAGCAGCCTGGGGGGGGGCCTTCTTAAAGATACGCAGTATTTT. This codes for CASSLGGGLLKDTQYF.